One sample yielded the 18 T cell receptor beta chains listed below, sequenced in a study of T cell responses to AZD1222 COVID-19 vaccine (dated by TCRdb to about 2021). This specimen's time point label, interpreted: baseline before first vaccination. The library was obtained by the immunoSEQ multiplex PCR assay. TCRdb re-hosts the immuneACCESS table, in-frame sequences only. Its copies lack some clones; in the studies checked, an unresolved V gene accounts for under half of them, and the cause for the rest is not known. The sample profile shows fewer than 150,000 clones; around nine tenths of them were found once. About 3.4% of the sample is in the top ten clones. This specimen consisted of peripheral blood, obtained on day 0 of AZD1222 vaccination. The receptors shown here come from an adult in good health.

The J gene is TRBJ2-1, the V gene TRBV7-9, with D perhaps given as TRBD1 or TRBD2 (5 bases each). There are 14 residues in the CDR3. V lost 5 bases to trimming and J lost 5 bases, with 13 bases between them. Germline CDR1 is SEHNR and CDR2 is FQNEAQ (reference sequence). The CDR3 bases are TGTGCCAGCAGCCTATGGCAGGGAGACAATGAGCAGTTCTTC. Protein product: CASSLWQGDNEQFF.

The chain carries TRBV5-1 and TRBJ2-7, with D perhaps assigned TRBD1 or TRBD2 (5 bases each). The germline V gene encodes CDR1 SGHRS and CDR2 YFSETQ. V shed 0 bases and J shed 5 bases, with 9 bases lying between them. CDR3 length equals 13 residues. CDR3 coding DNA: TGCGCCAGCAGCTTGGCCGGGGCGGACGAGCAGTACTTC. It codes for CASSLAGADEQYF.

The chain recombines TRBV9 with TRBJ1-4; D gene ambiguous. The germline V gene has CDR1 SGDLS and CDR2 YYNGEE. Trimming shortened V by 0 bases and J by 5 bases, and 5 bases separated the two germline ends. The CDR3 runs 13 residues. CDR3 bases: TGTGCCAGCAGCGTAGGGGAAAATGAAAAACTGTTTTTT. The encoded protein is CASSVGENEKLFF.

V usage is TRBV11-2 and J usage is TRBJ1-1; D remains unclear. Trimming left V 3 bases short and J 0 bases short, with 5 bases between. Germline V gene data show CDR1 as SGHAT and CDR2 as FQNNGV. CDR3 length equals 13 residues. CDR3 nucleotides: TGTGCCAGCAGCTTTGGGTTGAACACTGAAGCTTTCTTT. This codes for CASSFGLNTEAFF.

This clone was picked up a small number of times. This chain links TRBV3-1 (or the pseudogene TRBV3-2) with TRBJ2-5; 7 positions agree with TRBD2. Germline trimming cut 1 base from V and 1 base from J; bases unmatched to any gene: 0. CDR1 and CDR2 from the germline V gene are LGHDT and YNNKEL (reference sequence). The CDR3 sequence is 14 residues long. The CDR3 spells CASSQAGGQETQYF. CDR3 sequence (DNA): TGTGCCAGCAGCCAAGCGGGGGGCCAAGAGACCCAGTACTTC.

This rearrangement joins TRBV7-2 to TRBJ2-7; D may be TRBD2 (6 bases). The V and J ends lost 5 bases and 2 bases respectively, with 22 bases between them. This CDR3 has 17 residues. The germline gives CDR1 SGHTA, CDR2 FQGNSA. CDR3 sequence reads: CASSQRLGSLAPYEQYF. The CDR3 region has the DNA TGTGCCAGCAGCCAACGTTTAGGGTCACTAGCCCCCTACGAGCAGTACTTC.

This chain joins TRBV18 and TRBJ2-7; a possible D gene is TRBD1 (8 bases). Trimming removed 4 bases from V and 6 bases from J, with 10 bases in between. Germline V gene sequence: CDR1 KGHSH, CDR2 LQKENI. The CDR3 is made up of 12 amino acids. CDR3 region: CASSHRGGEQYF. The CDR3 region has the DNA TGTGCCAGCTCACACAGGGGGGGCGAGCAGTACTTC.

The gene calls are TRBV6-5 and TRBJ1-5, with 7 bases aligning to TRBD1. Unmatched junction bases numbered 6, after V lost 5 bases and J lost 8 bases. This CDR3 is 13 amino acids long. The germline V gene has CDR1 MNHEY and CDR2 SVGAGI. The CDR3 region is CASSPLRGKPQHF. As DNA, the CDR3 is TGTGCCAGCAGTCCGCTCAGGGGGAAGCCCCAGCATTTT.

The V call is TRBV24-1, the J call TRBJ2-5; D is perhaps TRBD1 (7 bases). The germline CDR1 and CDR2 sequences are KGHDR and SFDVKD. The CDR3 has 17 amino acids. Trimming pared 6 bases from V and 2 bases from J, leaving 21 bases between. CDR3 DNA sequence: TGTGCCACCAGTTCTACTCTGGGCCCAGGGGGGCAAGAGACCCAGTACTTC. Translated, it gives CATSSTLGPGGQETQYF.

The gene calls are TRBV7-2 and TRBJ2-2; possibly TRBD1 for D (5 bases). Trimming took off 5 bases at V and 5 bases at J, with 12 bases between the two ends. Germline CDR1 SGHTA, CDR2 FQGNSA. The CDR3 consists of 14 residues. CDR3 residues: CASSLRQTTGELFF. The CDR3 coding sequence is TGTGCCAGCAGCCTACGACAGACGACCGGGGAGCTGTTTTTT.

The rearrangement joins TRBV11-2 to TRBJ2-1, with TRBD2 matching over 9 bases. The CDR3 consists of 16 residues. CDR1 SGHAT and CDR2 FQNNGV come from the germline V gene. The V gene end was trimmed by 9 bases and the J gene end by 1 base; junction bases not matched to a gene: 10. CDR3 nucleotides: TGTGCCAGTGGGGGCCAGCGGGGGGTATCCTACAATGAGCAGTTCTTC. Its translation is CASGGQRGVSYNEQFF.

This chain joins TRBV15 and TRBJ1-1; TRBD1 might be the D (5 bases). Germline values: CDR1 LNHNV, CDR2 YYDKDF (reference sequence). The CDR3 spans 14 residues. Trimming cost V 0 bases and J 5 bases, with 10 bases left between them. DNA of the CDR3: TGTGCCACCAGCAGAGAGGCAGGGTGGACTGAAGCTTTCTTT. Translated, it gives CATSREAGWTEAFF.

CDR3 DNA sequence: TGTGCCAGTAGTATTGGAGGGGGACCCTCACCCCTCCACTTT. Amino acids: CASSIGGGPSPLHF. The rearrangement links TRBV19 to TRBJ1-6, with D maybe TRBD1 (6 bases). This CDR3 is built from 14 residues. Germline V gene data show CDR1 as LNHDA and CDR2 as SQIVND (reference sequence). V gave up 3 bases and J gave up 10 bases, with 13 bases separating them.

The chain recombines TRBV19 with TRBJ1-4, with 8 bases lining up with TRBD1. The CDR3 is 15 amino acids. V shed 5 bases and J 0 bases; nucleotides not matched to a gene: 2. Per the germline V gene, CDR1 is LNHDA and CDR2 is SQIVND (reference sequence). CDR3 in DNA: TGTGCCAGTAGTGGGACAGGAACAACTAATGAAAAACTGTTTTTT. It translates to CASSGTGTTNEKLFF.

This chain connects TRBV10-3 to TRBJ2-5; possibly TRBD2 for D (6 bases). The ends were cut back, 8 bases at V and 1 base at J, with 17 bases in the middle. The CDR3 length is 15 residues. Per the germline V gene, CDR1 is ENHRY and CDR2 is SYGVKD. The CDR3 DNA sequence: TGTGCCATCGAGGCGTCCGGGGGTTCCCAAGAGACCCAGTACTTC. Translating it yields CAIEASGGSQETQYF.

The V gene is TRBV19, the J gene TRBJ1-1; TRBD1 is a possible D gene (5 bases). The CDR3 is 14 residues long. Germline-derived CDR1 and CDR2 are LNHDA and SQIVND (reference sequence). Trimming left V 7 bases short and J 7 bases short, with 19 bases between. The CDR3 spells CASTRRALGHEAFF. CDR3 in DNA: TGTGCCAGTACCAGGCGCGCATTAGGACATGAAGCTTTCTTT.

V and J are TRBV2 and TRBJ2-7; 8 nucleotides match TRBD2. The CDR3 has 14 amino acids. J was trimmed by 5 bases and V by 7 bases; bases with no gene match: 10. Germline assignment: CDR1 SNHLY and CDR2 FYNNEI. The CDR3 protein is CASKRLATRNEQYF. CDR3 bases: TGTGCCAGCAAGAGACTAGCGACTCGCAACGAGCAGTACTTC.

This chain uses TRBV5-1 with TRBJ1-2; perhaps TRBD1 as D (5 bases). The germline CDR1 and CDR2 sequences are SGHRS and YFSETQ. V shed 4 bases and J shed 4 bases, with 14 bases lying between them. The CDR3 covers 14 residues. CDR3 bases: TGCGCCAGCAGCATCGAGACAGCCCCCTATGGCTACACCTTC. As protein: CASSIETAPYGYTF.